The T cell receptor (beta chain) under discussion was sequenced for a study of cytomegalovirus exposure and HLA in healthy donors. About the study: A subsequent analysis stated that the 120 or so validation repertoires were run on the same platform as the approximately 700 first-cohort repertoires.

As for this clone: The antigen is undetermined.

The CDR3 is made up of 15 amino acids. V dropped 1 base and J dropped 4; count of bases not matched to a gene: 4. Germline V gene sequence: CDR1 SGHAT, CDR2 FQNNGV. Points from the study as a whole: Across donors, most TCRs were seen rarely, yet some public ones were widespread. It was around 160 TCR beta chains that were listed as cytomegalovirus-associated.

Clones were sequenced by immunoSEQ multiplex PCR, and TCRdb holds only the in-frame ones, with some missing. The sample has some 220,000 clones, 75% to 95% seen once. Material for sequencing was PBMCs. This TCR was sampled from a woman between 18 and 29 years old in good health and CMV-seronegative. The chain is built from TRBV11-2 and TRBJ1-5; 7 bases line up with TRBD1. Here the CDR3 DNA reads TGTGCCAGCAGCTTAGTTCCGGGACAGAATCAGCCCCAGCATTTT. This gives the protein CASSLVPGQNQPQHF.